This passage covers 18 T cell receptor beta chains from one sample sequenced in a study of T cells in Graves' hyperthyroidism and ophthalmopathy. Amplification yielded TCR beta CDR3 regions, with RNA transcripts as the source. A first-round RT-PCR of the TCR CDR3 used the HTBI primer set. TCRdb ran MiXCR on the multiplex PCR reads and lists one entry per CDR3 protein. This sample has about 180,000 distinct CDR3 sequences; over 7.5% occur once, and the top ten carry around 20%. The sequencing input was blood. The receptor set was obtained from a young woman with Graves' hyperthyroidism that later progressed to Graves' ophthalmopathy.

The CDR3 region is CASSLDVLINEQFF. CDR3 in DNA: TGTGCCAGCAGCTTGGACGTTCTTATTAATGAGCAGTTCTTC. V and J are TRBV5-8 and TRBJ2-1, with D uncertain. The ends were cut back, 0 bases at V and 7 bases at J, with 11 bases in the middle. CDR3 length equals 14 residues. In germline, CDR1 is SGHTS, CDR2 YDEGEE.

Only a few counts were recorded for this clonotype. The germline gene is not matched at one end of the junction; a read error may be the cause. The V call is TRBV28, the J call TRBJ2-1, with TRBD2 matching over 7 bases. Germline CDR1 is MDHEN and CDR2 is SYDVKM. The CDR3 totals 15 residues. The DNA of the CDR3 is TGTGCCAGCAGTCACGGGGGGAGCTCCTACAATGAGCAGTCCTTC. This sequence encodes CASSHGGSSYNEQSF.

In its sample, this clonotype was seen many times. The rearrangement uses TRBV28 and TRBJ1-5; tentative D call: TRBD1 (5 bases). The germline V and J ends were trimmed by 3 bases and 0 bases, with 15 bases remaining between them. The germline V gene encodes CDR1 MDHEN and CDR2 SYDVKM. This CDR3 spans 17 amino acids. The CDR3: CASSFSRAFYSNQPQHF. The CDR3 DNA reads as TGTGCCAGCAGTTTCTCCAGGGCCTTCTATAGCAATCAGCCCCAGCATTTT. Using reference TRBV28 and TRBJ1-5 for the parts outside the CDR3, the full variable domain is DVKVTQSSRYLVKRTGEKVFLECVQDMDHENMFWYRQDPGLGLRLIYFSYDVKMKEKGDIPEGYSVSREKKERFSLILESASTNQTSMYLCASSFSRAFYSNQPQHFGDGTRLSIL.

Many counts were recorded for this clonotype. The V and J genes are TRBV30 and TRBJ1-5; a possible D gene is TRBD1 (6 bases). V was trimmed by 2 bases and J by 6 bases, leaving 11 bases between them. The germline V gene has CDR1 GTSNPN and CDR2 SVGIG (reference sequence). The CDR3 loop spans 13 amino acids. This CDR3 is CAWSPPGAQPQHF. The CDR3, as DNA: TGTGCCTGGAGTCCCCCAGGGGCTCAGCCCCAGCATTTT.

This clonotype was seen more than once but under ten times. The junction does not match germline at one end; this may be a read error. This chain uses TRBV6-4 with TRBJ2-2; TRBD2 aligns across 7 bases. Looked up from germline, CDR1 is MRHNA and CDR2 is SNTAGT. The CDR3 runs 17 residues. DNA of the CDR3: TGTGCCAGCAGTCTGACGAGACTAGCAGCTAGTTCCGGGGAGCCGTTTTTT. This encodes CASSLTRLAASSGEPFF.

This clonotype showed up many times. This chain joins TRBV15 and TRBJ2-7; 10 positions agree with TRBD2. V lost 0 bases, J lost 5 bases, and 4 bases stayed unmatched. CDR3 size: 15 residues. Germline-derived CDR1 and CDR2 are LNHNV and YYDKDF (reference sequence). This chain's CDR3 is CATSRELAGSHEQYF. The CDR3 coding sequence is TGTGCCACCAGCAGAGAACTAGCGGGAAGTCACGAGCAGTACTTC.

Ten or more counts support this clonotype. The chain uses TRBV6-1 and TRBJ2-7; TRBD1 might be the D (6 bases). CDR1 is MNHNS and CDR2 is SASEGT in the germline V gene. The CDR3 extends over 13 amino acids. The V end lost 7 bases, the J end lost 5 bases, and 15 bases lay between the germline ends. This CDR3 is CASIQTGYDEQYF. CDR3 nucleotides: TGTGCCAGCATCCAGACAGGATACGACGAGCAGTACTTC.

This sequence joins TRBV3-1 and TRBJ2-1, with D possibly TRBD1 on 5 matching bases. The CDR3 consists of 11 residues. V dropped 6 bases and J dropped 6 bases, with 6 bases sitting between them. Looked up from germline, CDR1 is LGHDT and CDR2 is YNNKEL (reference sequence). The CDR3 is CASRGPNEQFF. CDR3 DNA: TGTGCCAGCAGGGGGCCCAATGAGCAGTTCTTC.

This clonotype was seen ten or more times. The chain carries TRBV7-3 and TRBJ2-1, with TRBD2 matching 14 bases. CDR3 length equals 16 residues. Per germline, CDR1 SGHTA and CDR2 FQGTGA. The V segment lost 5 bases and the J segment 9 bases; nucleotides outside the gene matches: 9. This CDR3 reads CASSPRLAGGPSEQFF. As DNA, the CDR3 is TGTGCCAGCAGCCCGCGACTAGCGGGAGGGCCTAGTGAGCAGTTCTTC.

This clonotype was seen many times. The chain recombines TRBV12-3 or TRBV12-4 with TRBJ2-5; 10 nucleotides agree with TRBD2. The trim removed 3 bases at V and 4 bases at J, leaving 2 bases unmatched. This CDR3 contains 14 residues. The CDR3 region has the DNA TGTGCCAGCAGTTTTAGCGGGGGGCGAGAGACCCAGTACTTC. Encoded protein: CASSFSGGRETQYF.

This clonotype was counted at least ten times. V and J are TRBV18 and TRBJ2-1; 8 nucleotides agree with TRBD2. CDR3 length: 15 residues. Germline V lookup: CDR1 KGHSH, CDR2 LQKENI. V trimming: 3 bases; J trimming: 4 bases; junction bases outside the gene matches: 5. The chain's CDR3 is CASSPPSGGYNEQFF. The DNA of the CDR3 is TGTGCCAGCTCACCCCCCAGCGGGGGATACAATGAGCAGTTCTTC.

This clonotype occurred once. The rearrangement uses TRBV11-2 and TRBJ2-1; 8 positions match TRBD1. With V trimmed by 5 bases and J by 7 bases, 13 bases remained unmatched. In germline, CDR1 is SGHAT, CDR2 FQNNGV. The CDR3 has 16 residues. The CDR3, as DNA: TGTGCCAGCAGCCAAGCTCCTTACCGGGACAGGAATGAGCAGTTCTTC. Translation: CASSQAPYRDRNEQFF.

This clonotype came up many times. The chain carries TRBV6-1 and TRBJ1-4; D is undetermined. This CDR3 comprises 16 residues. CDR1 and CDR2 from the germline V gene are MNHNS and SASEGT. Trimming took off 4 bases at V and 8 bases at J, with 20 bases between the two ends. The CDR3 here is CASSGILGDPTEKLFF. CDR3 coding DNA: TGTGCCAGCAGTGGCATACTAGGTGACCCGACGGAAAAACTGTTTTTT.

V is TRBV6-2 or TRBV6-3 and J is TRBJ2-1; 12 bases align to TRBD1. This CDR3 region has 18 residues. Trimming took 6 bases from V and 7 from J; bases not matched to a gene: 16. The V gene's germline CDR1 is MNHEY and CDR2 SVGEGT. CDR3 nucleotides: TGTGCCAGCAGCTCACGAGGGGGGACAGGGGGCTTCGGTAATGAGCAGTTCTTC. This gives the protein CASSSRGGTGGFGNEQFF.

This clonotype was counted many times. In DNA, the CDR3 is TGTGCCAGCAGCCCGCGGGGACAGGGCGGGGCAGATACGCAGTATTTT. It encodes CASSPRGQGGADTQYF. The chain joins TRBV7-6 to TRBJ2-3; TRBD1 aligns across 9 bases. The CDR3 length is 16 residues. V lost 5 bases, J lost 4 bases, and 10 bases stayed unmatched. Germline-derived CDR1 and CDR2 are SGHVS and FNYEAQ.

This clonotype came up many times. The V gene is TRBV7-9, the J gene TRBJ2-7; the D gene could be TRBD1 or TRBD2 (6 bases each). Germline loops: CDR1 SEHNR, CDR2 FQNEAQ (reference sequence). With 5 bases removed from V and 1 base from J, the gap between germline ends came to 21 bases. The CDR3 length is 17 residues. Here the CDR3 reads CASSTAGGGWGSYEQYF. Here the CDR3 DNA reads TGTGCCAGCAGCACCGCCGGAGGGGGGTGGGGGTCCTACGAGCAGTACTTC.

This clonotype came up many times. The chain employs TRBV3-1 and TRBJ1-1, with D hard to call. Trimming shortened V by 0 bases and J by 5 bases, and 4 bases separated the two germline ends. The CDR3 extends over 12 amino acids. From germline, CDR1 is LGHDT and CDR2 YNNKEL (reference sequence). The CDR3 spells CASSQDLTEAFF. The CDR3 coding sequence is TGTGCCAGCAGCCAAGACTTAACTGAAGCTTTCTTT.

Only a few counts were recorded for this clonotype. The rearrangement uses TRBV28 and TRBJ1-2; the D gene is possibly TRBD1 (5 bases). V was shortened by 6 bases and J by 8 bases, with 22 bases between the two germline ends. Per the germline V gene, CDR1 is MDHEN and CDR2 is SYDVKM. The CDR3 runs 15 residues. The DNA of the CDR3 is TGTGCCAGCAGCGGGGGGTGGGGACCCGACGAAGGCTACACCTTC. The encoded protein is CASSGGWGPDEGYTF.